This T cell receptor beta chain is from a study of blood T cell repertoires in COVID-19. Study-wide background: Samples taken during acute and convalescent COVID-19 were collected in the United States, Italy and Spain. In each case, the material was cDNA or gDNA derived from T cells, B-cell-depleted T cells, or PBMCs.

This clone turned up a few times. With V trimmed by 3 bases and J by 2 bases, 4 bases remained unmatched. CDR1 and CDR2 (germline): SGHRS, YFSETQ. The CDR3 extends over 15 amino acids. Per the authors' pipeline: Reference gene primer amplification gave nucleated cell count estimates. The repertoire was sequenced with immunoSEQ multiplex PCR; TCRdb's copy has only in-frame clones and lacks some. That table is the source of V, J and clone size, and D and trimming were worked out from the DNA. The table includes 43,000 or so clones, approximately 90% detected once. This rearrangement joins TRBV5-1 to TRBJ1-2, with 10 bases lining up with TRBD1. This TCR derives from a man aged 60 to 69 with active COVID-19. Sequenced sample: peripheral blood. This chain's CDR3 is CASSSGGQGNYGYTF. The CDR3 DNA is TGCGCCAGCAGCTCCGGGGGACAGGGGAACTATGGCTACACCTTC.